This record concerns one T cell receptor (beta chain) sequence. What it binds is not known. The table came from immunoSEQ multiplex PCR; TCRdb's copy has only in-frame clones and leaves some out. The data contain some 73,000 clones, roughly 87% of them singletons. V dropped 6 bases and J dropped 2; count of bases not matched to a gene: 3. Germline assignment: CDR1 MNHEY and CDR2 SVGAGI. CDR3 length equals 15 residues. This sample was included in a study of T cell responses to AZD1222 COVID-19 vaccine. Study observations and caveats: The donors showed a predominance of white British ancestry and of females, with possible underestimation of clonal diversity. Repertoire sampling occurred only after the peak T cell response.

Doses given second, at about 4 or about 12 weeks, were pooled. The sample here was peripheral blood, taken 28 days after the second AZD1222 dose. This TCR came from an adult who received the AZD1222 COVID-19 vaccine. The chain joins TRBV6-5 to TRBJ2-6, with 8 positions matching TRBD1. CDR3 region: CASRIRGPGANVLTF. CDR3 DNA: TGTGCCAGCAGGATCAGGGGGCCTGGGGCCAACGTCCTGACTTTC.